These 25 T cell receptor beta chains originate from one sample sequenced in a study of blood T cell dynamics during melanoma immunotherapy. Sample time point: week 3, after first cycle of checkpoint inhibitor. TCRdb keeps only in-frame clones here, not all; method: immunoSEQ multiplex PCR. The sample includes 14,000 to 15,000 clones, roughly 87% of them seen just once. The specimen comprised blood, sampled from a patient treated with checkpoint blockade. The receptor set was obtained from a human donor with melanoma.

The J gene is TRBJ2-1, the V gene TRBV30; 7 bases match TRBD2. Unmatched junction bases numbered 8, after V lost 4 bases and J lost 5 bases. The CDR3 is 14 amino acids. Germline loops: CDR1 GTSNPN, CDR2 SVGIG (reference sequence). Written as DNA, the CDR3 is TGTGCCTGGACCGGACTAGGAATCCACAATGAGCAGTTCTTC. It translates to CAWTGLGIHNEQFF. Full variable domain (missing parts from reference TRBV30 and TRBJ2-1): SQTIHQWPATLVQPVGSPLSLECTVEGTSNPNLYWYRQAAGRGLQLLFYSVGIGQISSEVPQNLSASRPQDRQFILSSKKLLLSDSGFYLCAWTGLGIHNEQFFGPGTRLTVL.

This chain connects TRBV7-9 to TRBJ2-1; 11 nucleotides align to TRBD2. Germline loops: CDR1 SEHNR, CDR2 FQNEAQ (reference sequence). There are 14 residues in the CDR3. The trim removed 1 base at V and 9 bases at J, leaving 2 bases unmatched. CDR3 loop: CASSLVGLAVEQFF. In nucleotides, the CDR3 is TGTGCCAGCAGCTTAGTGGGACTAGCGGTTGAGCAGTTCTTC.

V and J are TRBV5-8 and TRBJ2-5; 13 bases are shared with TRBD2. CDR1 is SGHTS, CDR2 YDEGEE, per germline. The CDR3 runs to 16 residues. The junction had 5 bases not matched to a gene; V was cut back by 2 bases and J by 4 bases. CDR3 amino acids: CASSLWTSGGGETQYF. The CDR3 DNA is TGTGCCAGCAGCTTATGGACTAGCGGGGGTGGAGAGACCCAGTACTTC.

The CDR3 region is CASSRRDNSYEQYF. CDR3 bases: TGTGCCAGCAGCCGACGGGACAACTCCTACGAGCAGTACTTC. The rearrangement uses TRBV5-4 and TRBJ2-7, with a tentative D call TRBD1 (6 bases). V lost 4 bases, J lost 0 bases, and 11 bases lay in between. The CDR3 extends over 14 amino acids. Germline V CDR1 and CDR2: SGHNT, YYREEE (reference sequence).

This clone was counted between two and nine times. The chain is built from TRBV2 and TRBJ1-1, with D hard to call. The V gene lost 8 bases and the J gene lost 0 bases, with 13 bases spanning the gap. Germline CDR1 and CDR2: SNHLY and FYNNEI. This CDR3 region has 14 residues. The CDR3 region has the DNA TGTGCCAGCGAAAAGAACAGTGTGAACACTGAAGCTTTCTTT. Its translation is CASEKNSVNTEAFF.

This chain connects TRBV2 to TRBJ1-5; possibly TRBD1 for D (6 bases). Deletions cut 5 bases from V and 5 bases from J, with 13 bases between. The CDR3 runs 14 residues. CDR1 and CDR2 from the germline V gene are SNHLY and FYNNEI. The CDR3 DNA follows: TGTGCCAGCAGTTTACAGGGAGGTGATCAGCCCCAGCATTTT. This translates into CASSLQGGDQPQHF.

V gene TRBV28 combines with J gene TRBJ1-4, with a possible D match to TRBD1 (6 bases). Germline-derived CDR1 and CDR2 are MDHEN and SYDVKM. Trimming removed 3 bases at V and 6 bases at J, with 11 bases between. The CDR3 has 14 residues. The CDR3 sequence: CASSFGGADEKLFF. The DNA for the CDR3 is TGTGCCAGCAGTTTCGGGGGGGCAGATGAAAAACTGTTTTTT.

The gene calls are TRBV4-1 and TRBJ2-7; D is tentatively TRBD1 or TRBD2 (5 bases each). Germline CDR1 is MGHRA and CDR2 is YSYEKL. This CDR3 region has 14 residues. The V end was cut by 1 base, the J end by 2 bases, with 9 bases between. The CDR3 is CASSQALGAYEQYF. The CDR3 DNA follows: TGCGCCAGCAGCCAAGCCTTGGGGGCCTACGAGCAGTACTTC.

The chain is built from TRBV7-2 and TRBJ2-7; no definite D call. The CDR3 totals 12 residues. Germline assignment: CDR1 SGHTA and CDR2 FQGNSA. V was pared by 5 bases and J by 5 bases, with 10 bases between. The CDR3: CASSLGRHEQYF. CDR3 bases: TGTGCCAGCAGCCTTGGCCGGCACGAGCAGTACTTC.

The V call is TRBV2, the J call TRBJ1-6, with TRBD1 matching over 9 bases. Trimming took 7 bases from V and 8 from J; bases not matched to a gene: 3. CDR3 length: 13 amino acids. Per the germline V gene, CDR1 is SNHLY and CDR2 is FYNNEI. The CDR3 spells CASTGQGDSPLHF. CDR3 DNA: TGTGCCAGCACGGGACAGGGCGATTCACCCCTCCACTTT. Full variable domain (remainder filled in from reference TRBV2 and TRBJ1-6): EPEVTQTPSHQVTQMGQEVILRCVPISNHLYFYWYRQILGQKVEFLVSFYNNEISEKSEIFDDQFSVERPDGSNFTLKIRSTKLEDSAMYFCASTGQGDSPLHFGNGTRLTVT.

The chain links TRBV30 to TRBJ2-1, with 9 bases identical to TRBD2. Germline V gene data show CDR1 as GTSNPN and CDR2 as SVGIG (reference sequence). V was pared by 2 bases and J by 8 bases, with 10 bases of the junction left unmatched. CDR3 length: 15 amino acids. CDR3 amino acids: CAWSLSGSLNDEQFF. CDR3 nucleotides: TGTGCCTGGAGTCTTAGCGGGAGCTTAAACGATGAGCAGTTCTTC.

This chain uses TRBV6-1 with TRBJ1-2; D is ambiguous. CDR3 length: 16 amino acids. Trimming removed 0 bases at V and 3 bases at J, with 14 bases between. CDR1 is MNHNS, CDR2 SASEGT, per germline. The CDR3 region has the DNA TGTGCCAGCAGTGAAGCAGGGAGGGTGTGGGACTATGGCTACACCTTC. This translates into CASSEAGRVWDYGYTF.

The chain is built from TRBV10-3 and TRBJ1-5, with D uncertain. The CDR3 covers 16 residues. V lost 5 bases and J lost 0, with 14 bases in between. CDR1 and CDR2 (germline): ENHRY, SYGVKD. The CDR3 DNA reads TGTGCCATCAGTCAGGACGGTAGTTATAGCAATCAGCCCCAGCATTTT. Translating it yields CAISQDGSYSNQPQHF.

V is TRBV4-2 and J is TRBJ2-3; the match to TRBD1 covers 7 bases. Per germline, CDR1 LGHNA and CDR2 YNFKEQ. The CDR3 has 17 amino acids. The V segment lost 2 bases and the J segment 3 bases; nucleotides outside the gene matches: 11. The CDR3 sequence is CASSQYRQGVGTDTQYF. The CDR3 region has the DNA TGTGCCAGCAGCCAATACCGCCAGGGGGTGGGTACAGATACGCAGTATTTT.

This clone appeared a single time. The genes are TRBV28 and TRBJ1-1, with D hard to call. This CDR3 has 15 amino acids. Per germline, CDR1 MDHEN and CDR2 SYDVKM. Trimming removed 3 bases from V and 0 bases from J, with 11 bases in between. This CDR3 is CASSLPGVLNTEAFF. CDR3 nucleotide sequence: TGTGCCAGCAGTTTGCCCGGGGTTTTGAACACTGAAGCTTTCTTT. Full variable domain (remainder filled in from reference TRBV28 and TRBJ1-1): DVKVTQSSRYLVKRTGEKVFLECVQDMDHENMFWYRQDPGLGLRLIYFSYDVKMKEKGDIPEGYSVSREKKERFSLILESASTNQTSMYLCASSLPGVLNTEAFFGQGTRLTVV.

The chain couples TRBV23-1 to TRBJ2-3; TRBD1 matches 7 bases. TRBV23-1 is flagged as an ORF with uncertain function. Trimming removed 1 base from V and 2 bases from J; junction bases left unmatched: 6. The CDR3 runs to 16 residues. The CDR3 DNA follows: TGCGCCAGCAGTCAATGCGACAGGGTTTACACAGATACGCAGTATTTT. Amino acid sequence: CASSQCDRVYTDTQYF.

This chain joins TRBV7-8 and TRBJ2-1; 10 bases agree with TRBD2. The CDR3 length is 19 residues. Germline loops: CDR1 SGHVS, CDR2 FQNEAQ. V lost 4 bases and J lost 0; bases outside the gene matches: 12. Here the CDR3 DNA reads TGTGCCAGCAGCTACAGATCCGGGACTAGCGCTTCCTCCTACAATGAGCAGTTCTTC. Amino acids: CASSYRSGTSASSYNEQFF.

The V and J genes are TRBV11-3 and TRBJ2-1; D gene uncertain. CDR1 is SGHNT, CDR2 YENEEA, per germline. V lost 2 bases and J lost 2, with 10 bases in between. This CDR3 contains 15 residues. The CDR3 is CASSLNTEPYNEQFF. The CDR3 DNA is TGTGCCAGCAGCTTAAACACCGAGCCCTACAATGAGCAGTTCTTC.

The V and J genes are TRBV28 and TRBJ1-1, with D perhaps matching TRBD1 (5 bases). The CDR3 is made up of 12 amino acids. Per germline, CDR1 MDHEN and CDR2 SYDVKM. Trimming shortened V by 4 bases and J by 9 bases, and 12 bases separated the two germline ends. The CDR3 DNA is TGTGCCAGCAGTTCCCAGGGACCGCAAGCTTTCTTT. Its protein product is CASSSQGPQAFF.

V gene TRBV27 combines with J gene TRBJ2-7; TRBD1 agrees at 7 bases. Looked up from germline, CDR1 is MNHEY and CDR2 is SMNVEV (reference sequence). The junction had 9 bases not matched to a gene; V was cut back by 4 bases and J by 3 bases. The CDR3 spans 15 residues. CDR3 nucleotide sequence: TGTGCCAGCAGTTCACCGGGACAGCTCAACTACGAGCAGTACTTC. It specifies CASSSPGQLNYEQYF.

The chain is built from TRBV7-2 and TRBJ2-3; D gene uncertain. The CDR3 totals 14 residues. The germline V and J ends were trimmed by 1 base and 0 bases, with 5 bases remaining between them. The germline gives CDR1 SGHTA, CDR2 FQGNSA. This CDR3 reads CASSLDGSTDTQYF. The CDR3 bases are TGTGCCAGCAGCTTAGACGGAAGCACAGATACGCAGTATTTT.

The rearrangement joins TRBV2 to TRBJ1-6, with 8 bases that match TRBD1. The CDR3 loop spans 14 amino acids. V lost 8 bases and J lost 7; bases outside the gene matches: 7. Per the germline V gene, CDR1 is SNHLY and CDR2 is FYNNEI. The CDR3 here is CASSGQGLNSPLHF. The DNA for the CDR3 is TGTGCCAGCTCTGGACAGGGATTAAATTCACCCCTCCACTTT.

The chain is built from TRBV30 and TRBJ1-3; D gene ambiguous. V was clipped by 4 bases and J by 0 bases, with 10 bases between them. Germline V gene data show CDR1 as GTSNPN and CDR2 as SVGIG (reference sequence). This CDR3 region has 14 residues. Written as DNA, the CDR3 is TGTGCCTGGAAGAGAAGTCGCTCTGGAAACACCATATATTTT. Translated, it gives CAWKRSRSGNTIYF.

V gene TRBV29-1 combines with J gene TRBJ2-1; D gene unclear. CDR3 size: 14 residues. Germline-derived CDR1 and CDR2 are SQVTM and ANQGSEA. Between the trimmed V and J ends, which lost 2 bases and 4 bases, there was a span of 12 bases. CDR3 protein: CSVEYAPRYNEQFF. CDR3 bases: TGCAGCGTTGAATATGCCCCGCGATACAATGAGCAGTTCTTC.

CDR3 nucleotides: TGTGCCAGCTCACCGCGAGCGGGACTCTGGAACGAGCAGTACTTC. It encodes CASSPRAGLWNEQYF. The chain recombines TRBV18 with TRBJ2-7; 7 bases align to TRBD2. The J segment lost 5 bases and the V segment lost 3 bases, leaving 10 bases of the junction unmatched. This CDR3 has 15 amino acids. Germline CDR1 and CDR2: KGHSH and LQKENI.